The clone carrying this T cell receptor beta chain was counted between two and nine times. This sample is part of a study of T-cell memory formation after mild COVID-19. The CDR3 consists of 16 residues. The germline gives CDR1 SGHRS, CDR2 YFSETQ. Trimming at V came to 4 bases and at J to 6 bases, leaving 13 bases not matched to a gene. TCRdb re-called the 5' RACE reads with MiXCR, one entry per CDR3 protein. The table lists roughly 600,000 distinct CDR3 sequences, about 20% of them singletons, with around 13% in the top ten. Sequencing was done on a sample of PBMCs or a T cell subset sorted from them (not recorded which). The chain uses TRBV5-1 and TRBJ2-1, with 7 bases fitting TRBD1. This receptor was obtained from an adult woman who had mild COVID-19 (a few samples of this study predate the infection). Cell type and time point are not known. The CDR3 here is CASSPSPGQWGNEQFF. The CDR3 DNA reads TGCGCCAGCAGCCCGTCCCCGGGACAGTGGGGCAATGAGCAGTTCTTC.